This T cell receptor beta chain appears in the sequencing data of a study of blood T cell repertoires in COVID-19. The overall study: There were acute and convalescent COVID-19 samples, and they came from the United States, Italy and Spain. From T cells, B-cell-depleted T cells, or PBMCs came the material, which was cDNA or gDNA.

CDR3 length equals 15 residues. V was clipped by 2 bases and J by 9 bases; unmatched bases: 6. Germline V gene lookup returns CDR1 MNHEY and CDR2 SMNVEV (reference sequence). Per the authors' pipeline: Reference gene primer amplification in the assay estimated nucleated cell counts. TCRdb's copy holds only in-frame clones and misses some; the assay was immunoSEQ multiplex PCR. D and trimming come from the DNA, and the V and J calls and clone size come from that table. The sample includes 400,000 or so clones, 85% to 90% of them seen just once. The chain carries TRBV27 and TRBJ2-1; 11 bases map to TRBD2. The sequenced sample consisted of peripheral blood. The receptor was isolated from a man between 18 and 35 years old with COVID-19, enrolled during active disease. CDR3 sequence reads: CASSLSLAGGTEQFF. The DNA for the CDR3 is TGTGCCAGCAGTTTAAGTCTAGCGGGGGGCACTGAGCAGTTCTTC.